This is a list of T cell receptor beta chains from one sample in a study of technical replicates of blood from a few donors. Assay: immunoSEQ multiplex PCR; the TCRdb copy retains only in-frame clones and omits some. This sample has roughly 93,000 clones, with around 95% found just once. Specimen: T cells isolated from PBMCs. All receptors derive from a human donor in good health. Both conserved end residues are trimmed from each CDR3. D genes are given only for firm matches.

d_gene | v_gene | CDR3aa
TRBD1 | TRBV4-1 | ASSSRYRGDQPQH
TRBD1 | TRBV19 | ASGQGAHSEQY
- | TRBV4-2 | ASSQEVKGVRETQY
TRBD2 | TRBV6-5 | ASRTLADNEQF
TRBD2 | TRBV4-1 | ASSPGRGRVAYEQY
- | TRBV19 | ASSKDNRISGNTIY
TRBD2 | TRBV5-4 | ASSLGAGGNEQF
- | TRBV6-6 | ASSPRDEQF
TRBD1 | TRBV2 | ASSIKIGTGTSFKY
TRBD1 | TRBV19 | ATSTGFVSPLH
- | TRBV21-1 | ASQTLRDRRLNDTGNTIY
- | TRBV2 | ASTSSRGGNEQF
TRBD2 | TRBV11-3 | ASSFETSVYNEQF
- | TRBV29-1 | SVDMQGEGADTQY
- | TRBV5-1 | ASSSEPGTGELF
- | TRBV9 | ASSEEGSTDTQY
- | TRBV11-2 | ASSLTSYRSYEQY
- | TRBV7-6 | ASSLGAGLFYEQY
- | TRBV5-5 | ASSLYTTGNQPQH
TRBD1 | TRBV12-5 | ASDRGGSYEQY
TRBD2 | TRBV14 | ASSQVYGAGGETQY
- | TRBV7-9 | ASSFRFRGSGSYEQY
- | TRBV6-1 | ASSGDRYGEQF
TRBD2 | TRBV28 | ASTDGLAGRADTQY
- | TRBV28 | ASSLYVSAEQY
TRBD1 | TRBV19 | ASSRTGDYGYT
TRBD2 | TRBV2 | ASSEPSLAGVETQY
TRBD2 | TRBV2 | ASSANSGALQETQY
TRBD2 | TRBV5-1 | ASSSGLAVTYEQY
- | TRBV18 | ASSPPGPGVEDYGYT
- | TRBV9 | ASSVGGTYNEQF
TRBD2 | TRBV9 | ASSVAPLAGGLDTQY
- | TRBV2 | ASRGLSGANVLT
- | TRBV11-3 | ASSAGEGTEAF
TRBD2 | TRBV7-9 | ASSIRGGRQETQY
TRBD2 | TRBV9 | ASSLSGAFPGELF
- | TRBV2 | ASRVAGANYGYT
TRBD1 | TRBV7-6 | ASAKVDRGHDYT